A selection of T cell receptor beta chains follows, all from one sample in a study of beta chain features in type 1 diabetes. Sequencing was performed with immunoSEQ multiplex PCR; in TCRdb, only in-frame clones are kept and a portion is missing. The sample holds around 240,000 clones, 9.6% seen once. Sequencing was performed on naive CD4+ T cells from blood. The source is a woman under 30 in good health. Each CDR3 is given with its conserved first and last residue. Fields, in order: V gene, D gene, J gene, clone size, CDR3 protein, CDR3 DNA. D genes are given only for firm matches. Not all rows give a size; the values are once, few, many and, for expanded clones, a class.

V: TRBV14; D: TRBD1; J: TRBJ2-1; size: -; CDR3: CASSPRTGNLPGEQFF; DNA: TGTGCCAGCAGCCCTCGGACAGGGAACCTCCCGGGTGAGCAGTTCTTC
V: TRBV13; D: -; J: TRBJ1-1; size: many; CDR3: CASSSRGTEAFF; DNA: TGTGCCAGCAGCTCGCGCGGCACTGAAGCTTTCTTT
V: TRBV27; D: TRBD1; J: TRBJ2-1; size: few; CDR3: CASSLPPGGSYNEQFF; DNA: TGTGCCAGCAGTTTACCCCCAGGGGGCTCCTACAATGAGCAGTTCTTC
V: TRBV7-2; D: -; J: TRBJ2-3; size: -; CDR3: CASSPRISLDTQYF; DNA: TGTGCCAGCAGCCCCAGGATCAGCTTAGATACGCAGTATTTT
V: TRBV30; D: TRBD1; J: TRBJ1-1; size: -; CDR3: CALKGLGQVRTEAFF; DNA: TGTGCCTTAAAAGGGCTGGGACAGGTGAGAACTGAAGCTTTCTTT
V: TRBV6-1; D: -; J: TRBJ2-3; size: -; CDR3: CASRGDSSDTQYF; DNA: TGTGCCAGCCGGGGTGATAGTTCAGATACGCAGTATTTT
V: TRBV9; D: -; J: TRBJ1-4; size: few; CDR3: CASSAATWRINEKLFF; DNA: TGTGCCAGCAGCGCAGCCACGTGGCGGATTAATGAAAAACTGTTTTTT
V: TRBV6-5; D: -; J: TRBJ1-5; size: -; CDR3: CASTNTPNQPQHF; DNA: TGTGCCAGCACCAACACCCCAAATCAGCCCCAGCATTTT
V: TRBV6-5; D: TRBD1; J: TRBJ1-2; size: -; CDR3: CASRPTGGRGYTF; DNA: TGTGCCAGCAGACCGACAGGGGGACGGGGCTACACCTTC
V: TRBV7-9; D: -; J: TRBJ2-7; size: -; CDR3: CASSFGQGVYEQYF; DNA: TGTGCCAGCAGCTTTGGCCAAGGGGTCTACGAGCAGTACTTC
V: TRBV19; D: TRBD2; J: TRBJ2-1; size: few; CDR3: CASSLSSGGARGPHEQFF; DNA: TGTGCCAGTAGTTTGTCTAGCGGGGGGGCAAGGGGCCCCCATGAGCAGTTCTTC
V: TRBV14; D: TRBD1; J: TRBJ2-1; size: -; CDR3: CASSQWTGEVNEQFF; DNA: TGTGCCAGCAGCCAATGGACAGGGGAAGTCAATGAGCAGTTCTTC
V: TRBV7-9; D: -; J: TRBJ1-1; size: -; CDR3: CASSLDSVEAFF; DNA: TGTGCCAGCAGCTTAGATTCGGTTGAAGCTTTCTTT
V: TRBV7-2; D: -; J: TRBJ2-1; size: few; CDR3: CATGGRWRGRVSEQFF; DNA: TGTGCCACCGGGGGTCGATGGCGGGGCCGGGTGAGTGAGCAGTTCTTC
V: TRBV25-1; D: -; J: TRBJ1-5; size: -; CDR3: CASSESGSDQPQHF; DNA: TGTGCCAGCAGTGAATCTGGGAGCGATCAGCCCCAGCATTTT
V: TRBV5-1; D: -; J: TRBJ2-1; size: -; CDR3: CASGPEHLREQFF; DNA: TGCGCCAGCGGCCCTGAACACCTCAGGGAGCAGTTCTTC
V: TRBV5-1; D: -; J: TRBJ1-5; size: -; CDR3: CASSPGQSNQPQHF; DNA: TGCGCCAGCAGCCCCGGACAGAGCAATCAGCCCCAGCATTTT
V: TRBV12-2; D: -; J: TRBJ2-1; size: -; CDR3: CASRFAGLAGVPNNEQFF; DNA: TGTGCAAGTCGCTTCGCGGGACTAGCGGGAGTGCCGAACAATGAGCAGTTCTTC
V: TRBV5-1; D: -; J: TRBJ1-1; size: few; CDR3: CASGETTGTTEAFF; DNA: TGCGCCAGCGGAGAAACCACAGGGACCACTGAAGCTTTCTTT
V: TRBV19; D: -; J: TRBJ1-2; size: -; CDR3: CASSIQGNYGYTF; DNA: TGTGCCAGTAGTATCCAGGGAAACTATGGCTACACCTTC
V: TRBV6-1; D: TRBD2; J: TRBJ2-3; size: few; CDR3: CASSEGTSRDTQYF; DNA: TGTGCCAGCAGTGAAGGGACTAGCAGAGATACGCAGTATTTT